This T cell receptor (beta chain) is from a study of a mutant IDH1 vaccine in newly diagnosed glioma. This table comes from immunoSEQ multiplex PCR, and its TCRdb copy is limited to in-frame clones, with some not included. The sample carries tens of thousands of clones, 80% to 95% recorded once. Germline V CDR1 and CDR2: KGHSH, LQKENI. The CDR3 is 14 amino acids. Trimming cost V 0 bases and J 6 bases, with 8 bases left between them. On this clone itself: The target antigen is unknown.

The time point is: week 47, end of study. A 20-mer mutant IDH1 peptide at 300 ug was injected subcutaneously with topical imiquimod. The source of this sequence is a woman aged 40 to 50 with glioma. This sequence joins TRBV18 and TRBJ2-2; D is undetermined. The sequencing used PBMCs, collected from a glioma patient whose treatment included an IDH1 peptide vaccine. The CDR3 sequence is CASSPPTRAGELFF. Written as DNA, the CDR3 is TGTGCCAGCTCACCACCGACTCGGGCCGGGGAGCTGTTTTTT.